This T cell receptor beta chain is drawn from a study of early stage breast cancer tumors. Study details: The ER+/PR+/HER2- tumors included 7 to 9 ductal and four lobular carcinomas.

The protocol was immunoSEQ multiplex PCR, while the TCRdb copy is restricted to in-frame clones and leaves out a portion. The profile covers around 28,000 clones, with around 50% appearing a single time and 7% to 9% taken by the ten largest. The germline V and J ends were trimmed by 2 bases and 4 bases, with 20 bases remaining between them. CDR1 and CDR2 (germline): SEHNR, FQNEAQ (reference sequence). The CDR3 covers 17 residues. The chain recombines TRBV7-9 with TRBJ1-2, with D possibly matching TRBD1 (6 bases). What was sequenced was breast tumor tissue. This clonotype originated in a person aged 45 to 59 with breast cancer. CDR3 sequence reads: CASSLLLGTLGGYGYTF. The CDR3 bases are TGTGCCAGCAGCTTATTGCTCGGGACACTGGGAGGCTATGGCTACACCTTC.